What follows are 18 T cell receptor beta chains derived from one specimen sequenced in a study of preoperative IRX-2 immunotherapy in early breast cancer (dated by TCRdb to about 2019). This sample's treatment or condition label indicates: preoperative locoregional IRX-2 cytokine immunotherapy. The method behind the library was the immunoSEQ multiplex PCR assay. Imported from immuneACCESS, the table was reduced by TCRdb to in-frame sequences with V and J called. These copies leave out some clones; in studies compared against another copy, an unresolved V gene accounts for under half, and the cause of the remainder is not known. Across this sample there are 20,000 to 30,000 clones, with approximately 90% seen only once. 28% of the sample lies in the top ten. The material was tumor tissue, obtained after IRX-2 immunotherapy. The receptors were gathered from a human donor with breast cancer.

This chain connects TRBV10-1 to TRBJ1-1; weak D call: TRBD1 (5 bases). V was pared by 7 bases and J by 3 bases, with 15 bases between. CDR3 length: 14 amino acids. Germline CDR1 WNHNN, CDR2 SYGVQD (reference sequence). The CDR3 protein is CASTRGPRDTEAFF. CDR3 bases: TGCGCCAGCACTCGGGGACCCAGGGACACTGAAGCTTTCTTT.

This chain uses TRBV19 with TRBJ2-1; D might be TRBD1 (5 bases). The germline V gene has CDR1 LNHDA and CDR2 SQIVND (reference sequence). V gave up 5 bases and J gave up 2 bases, with 10 bases separating them. There are 14 residues in the CDR3. The CDR3 bases are TGTGCCAGTAGTTGGGGCCAGGCCTACAATGAGCAGTTCTTC. Translating gives CASSWGQAYNEQFF.

V and J are TRBV7-8 and TRBJ2-7; TRBD1 is a possible D gene (5 bases). The V end lost 1 base, the J end lost 8 bases, and 12 bases lay between the germline ends. Germline V gives CDR1 SGHVS, CDR2 FQNEAQ. CDR3 size: 13 residues. The CDR3 nucleotides are TGTGCCAGCAGCTTAGAAAGGCAGGGAAAGCAGTACGTC. This translates into CASSLERQGKQYV.

The chain employs TRBV5-1 and TRBJ2-1; the D is unclear. Trimming pared 4 bases from V and 5 bases from J, leaving 4 bases between. Per germline, CDR1 SGHRS and CDR2 YFSETQ. The CDR3 spans 11 residues. The CDR3 reads CASSEDNEQFF. For the CDR3, the DNA is TGCGCCAGCAGCGAGGACAATGAGCAGTTCTTC.

The CDR3 loop reads CASSQGLAGGQWADTQYF. The CDR3 DNA reads TGTGCCAGCAGCCAGGGACTAGCGGGGGGGCAATGGGCAGATACGCAGTATTTT. This chain uses TRBV11-3 with TRBJ2-3, with 16 nucleotides matching TRBD2. The J segment lost 4 bases and the V segment lost 5 bases, leaving 9 bases of the junction unmatched. Germline CDR1 is SGHNT and CDR2 is YENEEA. This CDR3 region has 18 residues.

The sample holds one count of this clone. This chain uses TRBV12-5 with TRBJ1-6; possibly TRBD1 for D (5 bases). Trimming cost V 6 bases and J 5 bases, with 11 bases left between them. This CDR3 has 14 residues. CDR1 LGHNT and CDR2 FRNRAP come from the germline V gene. CDR3 in amino acids: CASGPGTDNSPLHF. In nucleotides, the CDR3 is TGTGCTAGTGGCCCCGGGACCGATAATTCACCCCTCCACTTT.

This rearrangement joins TRBV6-5 to TRBJ2-5; D may be TRBD2 (6 bases). Trimming pared 5 bases from V and 3 bases from J, leaving 16 bases between. This CDR3 spans 15 amino acids. The germline CDR1 and CDR2 sequences are MNHEY and SVGAGI. This CDR3 reads CASSGLDAGKETQYF. CDR3 nucleotides: TGTGCCAGCAGTGGCCTCGACGCGGGGAAAGAGACCCAGTACTTC.

As for this clone: A read error may account for a junction end that differs from germline. The J gene is TRBJ1-5, the V gene TRBV28; no clear D gene. The CDR3 extends over 15 amino acids. Germline V lookup: CDR1 MDHEN, CDR2 SYDVKM. Written as DNA, the CDR3 is TGTACCAGCAGTTTAGTAGGGATCGATGGCCAGCCCCAGCATTTT. Translation gives CTSSLVGIDGQPQHF.

The gene calls are TRBV28 and TRBJ2-2, with 10 bases matching TRBD1. Germline V lookup: CDR1 MDHEN, CDR2 SYDVKM. CDR3 length equals 17 residues. V was pared by 5 bases and J by 3 bases, with 9 bases of the junction left unmatched. The CDR3 spells CASSRWDRGGHTGELFF. CDR3 bases: TGTGCCAGCAGTCGGTGGGACAGGGGCGGGCACACCGGGGAGCTGTTTTTT. Together with reference TRBV28 and TRBJ2-2, the CDR3 gives the full variable domain: DVKVTQSSRYLVKRTGEKVFLECVQDMDHENMFWYRQDPGLGLRLIYFSYDVKMKEKGDIPEGYSVSREKKERFSLILESASTNQTSMYLCASSRWDRGGHTGELFFGEGSRLTVL.

This sequence joins TRBV6-1 and TRBJ2-2; D is possibly TRBD2 (5 bases). The germline V gene has CDR1 MNHNS and CDR2 SASEGT. Between the trimmed V and J ends, which lost 7 bases and 2 bases, there was a span of 14 bases. The CDR3 runs 15 residues. CDR3 region: CASIPPEANTGELFF. In DNA form, the CDR3 reads TGTGCCAGCATCCCTCCGGAGGCTAACACCGGGGAGCTGTTTTTT.

This sequence joins TRBV5-1 and TRBJ1-2, with TRBD1 identical over 9 bases. V lost 7 bases, J lost 2 bases, and 6 bases stayed unmatched. Germline V CDR1 and CDR2: SGHRS, YFSETQ. CDR3 length: 14 residues. The CDR3 region is CASAGQGGNYGYTF. The CDR3 region has the DNA TGCGCCAGCGCGGGACAGGGAGGAAACTATGGCTACACCTTC. The whole variable domain, remainder taken from reference TRBV5-1 and TRBJ1-2, is KAGVTQTPRYLIKTRGQQVTLSCSPISGHRSVSWYQQTPGQGLQFLFEYFSETQRNKGNFPGRFSGRQFSNSRSEMNVSTLELGDSALYLCASAGQGGNYGYTFGSGTRLTVV.

The chain combines TRBV27 with TRBJ2-7; D uncertain. The CDR3 is made up of 9 amino acids. The germline V and J ends were trimmed by 11 bases and 3 bases, with 5 bases remaining between them. Germline CDR1 MNHEY, CDR2 SMNVEV (reference sequence). Here the CDR3 reads CAENYEQYV. CDR3 sequence (DNA): TGTGCCGAGAACTACGAGCAGTACGTC.

This clone was recorded once. CDR3 in amino acids: CASSEHTRGSNEKLFF. CDR3 DNA: TGTGCCAGCAGTGAACACACAAGGGGTTCGAATGAAAAACTGTTTTTT. The V call is TRBV2, the J call TRBJ1-4; D may be TRBD1 (5 bases). The CDR3 is 16 residues long. Germline-derived CDR1 and CDR2 are SNHLY and FYNNEI. V shed 2 bases and J shed 5 bases, with 15 bases lying between them.

V is TRBV9 and J is TRBJ1-1, with a tentative D call TRBD1 (5 bases). V lost 2 bases and J 1 base, leaving 15 bases between the germline ends. Germline V gene data show CDR1 as SGDLS and CDR2 as YYNGEE. The CDR3 extends over 16 amino acids. CDR3 DNA sequence: TGTGCCAGCAGCGTGGACCGACAGCCCGGGAACACTGAAGCTTTCTTT. This translates into CASSVDRQPGNTEAFF.

The chain carries TRBV27 and TRBJ2-7; 13 bases fit TRBD2. This CDR3 spans 17 amino acids. The germline V gene has CDR1 MNHEY and CDR2 SMNVEV (reference sequence). Trimming at V came to 5 bases and at J to 2 bases, leaving 9 bases not matched to a gene. CDR3 sequence: CASSRIGLAGVAYEQYF. The CDR3 DNA reads TGTGCCAGCAGTCGAATCGGACTAGCGGGGGTAGCCTACGAGCAGTACTTC.

The chain employs TRBV10-1 and TRBJ1-3; perhaps TRBD1 as D (6 bases). CDR3 length equals 16 residues. The V end was cut by 4 bases, the J end by 0 bases, with 13 bases between. Germline V lookup: CDR1 WNHNN, CDR2 SYGVQD (reference sequence). The CDR3 loop reads CASSAGGRNSGNTIYF. CDR3 coding DNA: TGCGCCAGCAGTGCCGGGGGCCGAAACTCTGGAAACACCATATATTTT.

The genes are TRBV15 and TRBJ1-6, with 8 bases matching TRBD1. The germline CDR1 and CDR2 sequences are LNHNV and YYDKDF (reference sequence). The V gene end was trimmed by 1 base and the J gene end by 9 bases; junction bases not matched to a gene: 11. The CDR3 is 17 residues long. The CDR3 region is CATSRGPGQGGGSPLHF. The CDR3 DNA follows: TGTGCCACCAGCAGAGGCCCCGGACAGGGAGGGGGTTCACCCCTCCACTTT.

This chain uses TRBV11-3 with TRBJ2-1; TRBD1 aligns across 8 bases. The V gene's germline CDR1 is SGHNT and CDR2 YENEEA. V lost 5 bases to trimming and J lost 3 bases; unmatched junction nucleotides: 6. The CDR3 extends over 15 amino acids. The CDR3 DNA is TGTGCCAGCAGCATAAGACAGGGGAACTACAATGAGCAGTTCTTC. The encoded protein is CASSIRQGNYNEQFF.